What follows are 10 T cell receptor beta chains derived from one specimen sequenced in a study of T cell responses to AZD1222 COVID-19 vaccine. Profiled with immunoSEQ multiplex PCR; TCRdb holds only in-frame clones, not every one. The sample records approximately 110,000 clones, 88% being singletons. Sequenced material: peripheral blood, taken on day 0 of AZD1222 vaccination. The receptor source for this set is an adult in good health.

The V and J genes are TRBV7-9 and TRBJ2-4, with 8 nucleotides matching TRBD1. The CDR3 sequence is 18 residues long. The junction had 13 bases not matched to a gene; V was cut back by 5 bases and J by 1 base. Germline assignment: CDR1 SEHNR and CDR2 FQNEAQ (reference sequence). This CDR3 is CASSRPPTGEWAKNIQYF. The CDR3 nucleotides are TGTGCCAGCAGCAGACCTCCGACAGGGGAGTGGGCCAAAAACATTCAGTACTTC. Full variable domain (rest looked up from reference TRBV7-9 and TRBJ2-4): DTGVSQNPRHKITKRGQNVTFRCDPISEHNRLYWYRQTLGQGPEFLTYFQNEAQLEKSRLLSDRFSAERPKGSFSTLEIQRTEQGDSAMYLCASSRPPTGEWAKNIQYFGAGTRLSVL.

The chain joins TRBV10-3 to TRBJ2-1; 11 nucleotides line up with TRBD2. Germline V gene sequence: CDR1 ENHRY, CDR2 SYGVKD. The junction had 23 bases not matched to a gene; V was cut back by 10 bases and J by 6 bases. This CDR3 is 19 amino acids long. CDR3 in amino acids: CATRSRGEISGRGLNEQFF. CDR3 nucleotide sequence: TGTGCCACCCGAAGCAGAGGGGAGATTAGCGGGAGGGGCCTCAATGAGCAGTTCTTC.

J is TRBJ2-3 and V is TRBV27; D remains ambiguous. Germline assignment: CDR1 MNHEY and CDR2 SMNVEV (reference sequence). V lost 3 bases and J lost 0, with 7 bases in between. The CDR3 has 14 residues. The CDR3 reads CASSLDSSTDTQYF. The CDR3 DNA is TGTGCCAGCAGTTTGGATAGCAGCACAGATACGCAGTATTTT.

CDR3 coding DNA: TGTGCCAGCAGCTATCTCCCGGGCCCCTCTAACGAGCAGTACTTC. Its translation is CASSYLPGPSNEQYF. V gene TRBV9 combines with J gene TRBJ2-7, with D hard to call. Looked up from germline, CDR1 is SGDLS and CDR2 is YYNGEE. Trimming left V 4 bases short and J 5 bases short, with 19 bases between. There are 15 residues in the CDR3. Looking up the rest from reference TRBV9 and TRBJ2-7 gives the full variable domain: DSGVTQTPKHLITATGQRVTLRCSPRSGDLSVYWYQQSLDQGLQFLIQYYNGEERAKGNILERFSAQQFPDLHSELNLSSLELGDSALYFCASSYLPGPSNEQYFGPGTRLTVT.

The chain has TRBV19 and TRBJ2-7; TRBD2 matches 11 bases. Germline V gene lookup returns CDR1 LNHDA and CDR2 SQIVND (reference sequence). This CDR3 has 17 amino acids. V dropped 2 bases and J dropped 3; count of bases not matched to a gene: 9. CDR3 loop: CASSISFSGRVYYEQYF. For the CDR3, the DNA is TGTGCCAGTAGTATATCGTTTAGCGGGAGGGTATACTACGAGCAGTACTTC.

The chain links TRBV5-1 to TRBJ2-3, with D hard to call. The CDR3 is 12 residues long. Germline V gene lookup returns CDR1 SGHRS and CDR2 YFSETQ. V lost 1 base to trimming and J lost 6 bases, with 6 bases between them. The chain's CDR3 is CASSLYGDTQYF. In DNA, the CDR3 is TGCGCCAGCAGCTTGTATGGGGATACGCAGTATTTT.

The chain carries TRBV6-4 and TRBJ2-1, with 11 bases aligning to TRBD1. Germline V gene data show CDR1 as MRHNA and CDR2 as SNTAGT. Unmatched junction bases numbered 5, after V lost 5 bases and J lost 5 bases. This CDR3 has 15 amino acids. DNA for the CDR3: TGTGCCAGCAGTCCCGGACAGGGGGCCGACAATGAGCAGTTCTTC. Protein sequence: CASSPGQGADNEQFF.

This clone was observed once. This chain connects TRBV6-5 to TRBJ2-1; no clear D. Trimming took off 10 bases at V and 0 bases at J, with 13 bases between the two ends. From germline, CDR1 is MNHEY and CDR2 SVGAGI. CDR3 size: 14 residues. CDR3 sequence reads: CATKGLSSYNEQFF. In DNA, the CDR3 is TGTGCCACCAAGGGTCTGAGCTCCTACAATGAGCAGTTCTTC.

The genes are TRBV19 and TRBJ1-5; the D gene is possibly TRBD1 (5 bases). V lost 6 bases to trimming and J lost 5 bases, with 17 bases between them. The CDR3 totals 15 residues. Per germline, CDR1 LNHDA and CDR2 SQIVND (reference sequence). The CDR3 here is CASRKMFGADQPQHF. As DNA, the CDR3 is TGTGCCAGTAGGAAAATGTTCGGGGCAGATCAGCCCCAGCATTTT.

The V call is TRBV7-9, the J call TRBJ2-2; TRBD2 matches 7 bases. The J segment lost 5 bases and the V segment lost 10 bases, leaving 10 bases of the junction unmatched. Germline lookup yields CDR1 SEHNR and CDR2 FQNEAQ (reference sequence). The CDR3 length is 14 residues. The chain's CDR3 is CATKAGLNTGELFF. The CDR3 DNA sequence: TGTGCCACCAAAGCGGGACTCAATACCGGGGAGCTGTTTTTT.